A single sample is the source of the 22 T cell receptor beta chains below, sequenced in a study of spatial heterogeneity in lung cancer (dated by TCRdb to between 2017 and 2020). The library relied on 5' RACE. Instrument used: NextSeq 500. Starting from the raw public reads, TCRdb applied fastp trimming at Q25, assembled clones with MiXCR and retained in-frame beta chains. CDR3 protein sequences are deduplicated, and each keeps its most common genes and DNA. The sample records around 87,000 distinct CDR3 sequences, 10% to 15% of which are singletons. About two fifths of the sample is taken by the ten largest. Explained via the paper, the time point label denotes: sample taken at primary tumor resection. The source was PBMCs, collected at surgery. The source of these receptors is a male donor with early-stage non-small cell lung cancer.

This clonotype was found many times. This chain connects TRBV6-6 to TRBJ2-7, with TRBD2 matching 9 bases. In germline, CDR1 is MNHNY, CDR2 SVGAGI (reference sequence). This CDR3 has 15 amino acids. The J segment lost 1 base and the V segment lost 6 bases, leaving 7 bases of the junction unmatched. This chain's CDR3 is CASSPSGGISYEQYF. The DNA for the CDR3 is TGTGCCAGCAGCCCCAGCGGGGGGATATCCTACGAGCAGTACTTC.

This clonotype was recorded at least ten times. V usage is TRBV6-5 and J usage is TRBJ2-7; 10 bases agree with TRBD1. CDR1 is MNHEY, CDR2 SVGAGI, per germline. Unmatched junction bases numbered 7, after V lost 5 bases and J lost 3 bases. This CDR3 has 15 amino acids. The CDR3: CASSRPGTGVYEQYF. As DNA, the CDR3 is TGTGCCAGCAGTCGCCCCGGGACAGGGGTCTACGAGCAGTACTTC.

This clonotype was found a few times. The chain joins TRBV7-2 to TRBJ2-2; TRBD1 aligns across 11 bases. V lost 1 base to trimming and J lost 6 bases; unmatched junction nucleotides: 1. The CDR3 extends over 15 amino acids. Germline CDR1 SGHTA, CDR2 FQGNSA. In nucleotides, the CDR3 is TGTGCCAGCAGCTTAGAGGGACAGGGGGCCGGGGAGCTGTTTTTT. It translates to CASSLEGQGAGELFF.

The sample holds a few counts of this clonotype. The chain uses TRBV9 and TRBJ1-6; a possible D gene is TRBD1 (5 bases). The V gene lost 3 bases and the J gene lost 0 bases, with 10 bases spanning the gap. Looked up from germline, CDR1 is SGDLS and CDR2 is YYNGEE. This CDR3 comprises 16 residues. The CDR3 is CASSARQSSYNSPLHF. In DNA, the CDR3 is TGTGCCAGCAGCGCAAGACAGAGCTCCTATAATTCACCCCTCCACTTT.

The rearrangement uses TRBV7-9 and TRBJ2-7; no definite D call. CDR1 and CDR2 (germline): SEHNR, FQNEAQ (reference sequence). CDR3 size: 14 residues. The V gene lost 3 bases and the J gene lost 0 bases, with 9 bases spanning the gap. In nucleotides, the CDR3 is TGTGCCAGCAGCTTTAACACATACTCCTACGAGCAGTACTTC. Translated, it gives CASSFNTYSYEQYF. Together with reference TRBV7-9 and TRBJ2-7, the CDR3 gives the full variable domain: DTGVSQNPRHKITKRGQNVTFRCDPISEHNRLYWYRQTLGQGPEFLTYFQNEAQLEKSRLLSDRFSAERPKGSFSTLEIQRTEQGDSAMYLCASSFNTYSYEQYFGPGTRLTVT.

V usage is TRBV10-3 and J usage is TRBJ1-2, with a weak D call TRBD1 (5 bases). Trimming removed 0 bases from V and 6 bases from J, with 14 bases in between. CDR3 size: 15 residues. CDR1 and CDR2 from the germline V gene are ENHRY and SYGVKD. The CDR3 spells CAISESTGLGDGYTF. For the CDR3, the DNA is TGTGCCATCAGTGAGTCAACAGGCTTAGGGGATGGCTACACCTTC.

This clonotype was observed at least ten times. The chain combines TRBV29-1 with TRBJ1-1; D ambiguous. V lost 3 bases, J lost 1 base, and 3 bases lay in between. This CDR3 contains 11 residues. Germline loops: CDR1 SQVTM, CDR2 ANQGSEA. CDR3 nucleotide sequence: TGCAGCGTTGAGAGGAACACTGAAGCTTTCTTT. Its translation: CSVERNTEAFF.

This clonotype was detected many times. V gene TRBV5-1 combines with J gene TRBJ2-2; no firm D call. V was trimmed by 4 bases and J by 0 bases, leaving 13 bases between them. This CDR3 has 16 amino acids. Looked up from germline, CDR1 is SGHRS and CDR2 is YFSETQ. The chain's CDR3 is CASSPQTPANTGELFF. The CDR3, as DNA: TGCGCCAGCAGCCCCCAGACTCCCGCGAACACCGGGGAGCTGTTTTTT.

This clonotype was found many times. This rearrangement joins TRBV27 to TRBJ1-2; 9 positions agree with TRBD1. The V and J ends lost 3 bases and 3 bases, in that order; junction bases with no gene match: 5. The CDR3 extends over 15 amino acids. The germline gives CDR1 MNHEY, CDR2 SMNVEV (reference sequence). The CDR3 sequence is CASSFRQGDDYGYTF. DNA for the CDR3: TGTGCCAGCAGTTTTCGACAGGGGGACGACTATGGCTACACCTTC.

V is TRBV10-3 and J is TRBJ2-3; TRBD1 matches at 12 bases. V was pared by 8 bases and J by 5 bases, with 5 bases of the junction left unmatched. The CDR3 contains 14 residues. Germline CDR1 reads ENHRY; CDR2 reads SYGVKD. This CDR3 reads CAIGDRGLQDTQYF. The CDR3 bases are TGTGCCATCGGGGACAGGGGGCTCCAAGATACGCAGTATTTT.

The V call is TRBV4-1, the J call TRBJ2-5; 8 nucleotides line up with TRBD1. This CDR3 contains 13 residues. Per the germline V gene, CDR1 is MGHRA and CDR2 is YSYEKL. V was clipped by 2 bases and J by 5 bases; unmatched bases: 1. The CDR3: CASSQRDRETQYF. CDR3 coding DNA: TGCGCCAGCAGCCAACGGGACAGGGAGACCCAGTACTTC.

This clonotype showed up just a few times. This chain links TRBV10-3 with TRBJ2-2, with no clear D. V dropped 9 bases and J dropped 7 bases, with 18 bases sitting between them. The CDR3 runs to 14 residues. Germline V gene data show CDR1 as ENHRY and CDR2 as SYGVKD. The CDR3 is CAIQDSLGLGELFF. CDR3 nucleotide sequence: TGTGCCATTCAAGACTCCTTGGGCCTCGGGGAGCTGTTTTTT.

The chain uses TRBV19 and TRBJ1-1; 8 bases agree with TRBD1. V trimming: 5 bases; J trimming: 4 bases; junction bases outside the gene matches: 6. Per the germline V gene, CDR1 is LNHDA and CDR2 is SQIVND (reference sequence). CDR3 size: 14 residues. CDR3 DNA sequence: TGTGCCAGTAGTCCCCCAGGACAGGGCACTGAAGCTTTCTTT. This gives the protein CASSPPGQGTEAFF.

This clonotype was observed a few times. The rearrangement joins TRBV7-9 to TRBJ2-7; 8 nucleotides agree with TRBD1. The length of the CDR3 is 15 residues. The germline V gene has CDR1 SEHNR and CDR2 FQNEAQ (reference sequence). The junction had 5 bases not matched to a gene; V was cut back by 1 base and J by 3 bases. The CDR3 DNA reads TGTGCCAGCAGCTTAGGTACAGGGGGACTCTACGAGCAGTACTTC. Protein sequence: CASSLGTGGLYEQYF. Supplemented by reference TRBV7-9 and TRBJ2-7, the full variable domain reads DTGVSQNPRHKITKRGQNVTFRCDPISEHNRLYWYRQTLGQGPEFLTYFQNEAQLEKSRLLSDRFSAERPKGSFSTLEIQRTEQGDSAMYLCASSLGTGGLYEQYFGPGTRLTVT.

In its sample, this clonotype was seen a few times. The V gene is TRBV4-2, the J gene TRBJ1-2; no firm D call. This CDR3 comprises 14 residues. The ends were cut back, 0 bases at V and 5 bases at J, with 10 bases in the middle. Germline loops: CDR1 LGHNA, CDR2 YNFKEQ. The CDR3 DNA follows: TGTGCCAGCAGCCAAGATCCAGGAGGGTATGGCTACACCTTC. It codes for CASSQDPGGYGYTF.

CDR3 sequence reads: CASTPGQGNQPQHF. The CDR3 DNA reads TGTGCCAGCACGCCGGGACAGGGGAATCAGCCCCAGCATTTT. The chain has TRBV6-2 or TRBV6-3 and TRBJ1-5; the match to TRBD1 covers 10 bases. The CDR3 is 14 amino acids. With 7 bases clipped from V and 4 bases from J, the junction kept 4 bases outside the gene matches. Germline V gives CDR1 MNHEY, CDR2 SVGEGT.

This rearrangement joins TRBV12-3 or TRBV12-4 to TRBJ1-2; TRBD1 matches at 8 bases. The V segment lost 7 bases and the J segment 7 bases; nucleotides outside the gene matches: 5. The CDR3 has 12 residues. CDR3 sequence (DNA): TGTGCCAGCAAGGACAGGGCGACTGGCTACACCTTC. Translation: CASKDRATGYTF.

This clonotype was seen a few times. This chain connects TRBV10-3 to TRBJ1-5; D is ambiguous. The length of the CDR3 is 15 residues. From germline, CDR1 is ENHRY and CDR2 SYGVKD. The V gene lost 0 bases and the J gene lost 11 bases, with 17 bases spanning the gap. DNA for the CDR3: TGTGCCATCAGTGAGTCGATTGAAGTAAAACAGTCCCAGCATTTT. The encoded protein is CAISESIEVKQSQHF.

Here the CDR3 reads CASSFDRTSRAETQYF. The CDR3 region has the DNA TGTGCCAGCAGCTTCGACAGGACCTCGCGGGCGGAGACCCAGTACTTC. The rearrangement links TRBV7-9 to TRBJ2-5, with D maybe TRBD1 (6 bases). V was cut by 3 bases and J by 5 bases, with 19 bases left in between. The germline CDR1 and CDR2 sequences are SEHNR and FQNEAQ (reference sequence). This CDR3 has 16 residues.

V gene TRBV4-3 combines with J gene TRBJ2-7; 7 bases agree with TRBD1. The CDR3 has 14 residues. After removal of 2 bases from V and 2 bases from J, the junction contained 3 bases not matched to a gene. CDR1 and CDR2 from the germline V gene are LGHNA and YSLEER. The CDR3 loop reads CASSQRQGAYEQYF. CDR3 nucleotide sequence: TGCGCCAGCAGCCAACGTCAGGGGGCCTACGAGCAGTACTTC.

This clonotype was counted only a few times. V and J are TRBV7-3 and TRBJ2-7; 8 positions match TRBD2. The V segment lost 5 bases and the J segment 3 bases; nucleotides outside the gene matches: 9. This CDR3 region has 15 residues. CDR1 SGHTA and CDR2 FQGTGA come from the germline V gene. The CDR3 region is CASSLQSGSRYEQYF. In nucleotides, the CDR3 is TGTGCCAGCAGCCTCCAAAGCGGGAGTCGCTACGAGCAGTACTTC.

Only a few counts were recorded for this clonotype. This chain links TRBV6-5 with TRBJ2-1; the match to TRBD2 covers 12 bases. Germline V gene sequence: CDR1 MNHEY, CDR2 SVGAGI. The ends lost 4 bases at V and 7 bases at J; junction bases unmatched: 5. There are 15 residues in the CDR3. The CDR3 coding sequence is TGTGCCAGCAGTTCTAGCGGGAGGGCCGGGAATGAGCAGTTCTTC. It yields the protein CASSSSGRAGNEQFF.